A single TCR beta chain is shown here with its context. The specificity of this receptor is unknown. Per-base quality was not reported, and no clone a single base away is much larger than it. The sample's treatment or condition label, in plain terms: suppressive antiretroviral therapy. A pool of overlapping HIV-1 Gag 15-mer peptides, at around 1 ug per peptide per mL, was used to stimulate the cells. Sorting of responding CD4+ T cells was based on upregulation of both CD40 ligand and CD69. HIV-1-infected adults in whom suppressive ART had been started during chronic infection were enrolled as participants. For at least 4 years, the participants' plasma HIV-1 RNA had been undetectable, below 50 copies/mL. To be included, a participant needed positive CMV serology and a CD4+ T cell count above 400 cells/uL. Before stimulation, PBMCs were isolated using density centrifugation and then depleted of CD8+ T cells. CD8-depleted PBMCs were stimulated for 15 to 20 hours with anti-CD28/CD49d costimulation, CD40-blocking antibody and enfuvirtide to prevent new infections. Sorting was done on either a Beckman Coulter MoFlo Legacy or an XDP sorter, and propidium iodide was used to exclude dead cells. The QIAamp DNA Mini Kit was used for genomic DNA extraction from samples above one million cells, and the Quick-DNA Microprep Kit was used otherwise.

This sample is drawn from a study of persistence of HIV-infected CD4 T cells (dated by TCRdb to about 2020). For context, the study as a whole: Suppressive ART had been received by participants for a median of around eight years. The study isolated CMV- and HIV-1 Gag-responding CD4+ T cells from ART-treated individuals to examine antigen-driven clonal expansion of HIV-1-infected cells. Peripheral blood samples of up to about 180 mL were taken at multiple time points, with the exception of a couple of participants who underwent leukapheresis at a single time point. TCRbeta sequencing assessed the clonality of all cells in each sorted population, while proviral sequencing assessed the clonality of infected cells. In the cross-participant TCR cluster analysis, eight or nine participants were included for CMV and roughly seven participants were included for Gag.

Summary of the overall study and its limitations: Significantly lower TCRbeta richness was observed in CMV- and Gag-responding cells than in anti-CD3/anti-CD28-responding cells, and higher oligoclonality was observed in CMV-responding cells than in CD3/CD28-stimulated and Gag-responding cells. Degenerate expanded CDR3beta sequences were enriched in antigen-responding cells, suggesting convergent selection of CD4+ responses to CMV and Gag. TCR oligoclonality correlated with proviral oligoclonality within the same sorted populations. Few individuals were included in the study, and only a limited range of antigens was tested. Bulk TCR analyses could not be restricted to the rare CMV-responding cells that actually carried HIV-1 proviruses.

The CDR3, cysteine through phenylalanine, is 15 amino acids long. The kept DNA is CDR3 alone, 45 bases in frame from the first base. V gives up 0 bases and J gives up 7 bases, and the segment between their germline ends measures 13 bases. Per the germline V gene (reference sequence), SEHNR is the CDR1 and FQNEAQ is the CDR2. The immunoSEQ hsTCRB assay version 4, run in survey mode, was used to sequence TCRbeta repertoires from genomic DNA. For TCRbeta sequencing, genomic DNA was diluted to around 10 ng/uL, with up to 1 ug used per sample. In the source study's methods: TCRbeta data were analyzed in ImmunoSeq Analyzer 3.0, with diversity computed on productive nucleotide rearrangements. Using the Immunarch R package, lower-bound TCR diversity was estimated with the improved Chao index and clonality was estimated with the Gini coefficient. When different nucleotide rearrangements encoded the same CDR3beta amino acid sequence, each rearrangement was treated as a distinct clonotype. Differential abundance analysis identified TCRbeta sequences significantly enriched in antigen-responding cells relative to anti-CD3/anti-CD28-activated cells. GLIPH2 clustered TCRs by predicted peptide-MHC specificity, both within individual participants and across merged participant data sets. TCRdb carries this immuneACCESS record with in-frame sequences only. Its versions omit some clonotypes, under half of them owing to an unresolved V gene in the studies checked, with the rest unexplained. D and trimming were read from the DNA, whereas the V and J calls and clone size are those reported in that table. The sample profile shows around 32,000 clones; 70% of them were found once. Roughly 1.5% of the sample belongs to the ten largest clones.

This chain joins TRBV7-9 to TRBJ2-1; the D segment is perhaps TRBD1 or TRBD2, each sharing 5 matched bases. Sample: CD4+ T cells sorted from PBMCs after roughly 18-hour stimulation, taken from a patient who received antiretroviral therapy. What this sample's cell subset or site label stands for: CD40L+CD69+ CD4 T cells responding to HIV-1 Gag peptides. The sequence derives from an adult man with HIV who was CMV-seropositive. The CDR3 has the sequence CASSLARGSGNEQFF. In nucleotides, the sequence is TGTGCCAGCAGCTTAGCTCGGGGCTCGGGGAATGAGCAGTTCTTC.